This TCR beta chain was identified during a study of T cell responses to AZD1222 COVID-19 vaccine. Broader study findings: Only a handful of people who got AZD1222 tested seropositive at baseline. Spike-wide vaccine-associated CD4 TCRs dominated at 160-218 and 743-854.

A word on this clone: As yet, its antigen is unknown.

The CDR3 runs 15 residues. Germline CDR1 is SNHLY and CDR2 is FYNNEI. V gave up 4 bases and J gave up 4 bases; unmatched junction bases: 7. Assay used: immunoSEQ multiplex PCR; TCRdb lists only in-frame clones, some missing. Of roughly 160,000 clones listed, around 87% were seen once; the top ten hold 4% to 5.5%. Sequencing was performed on peripheral blood, taken 28 days after the second AZD1222 dose. This receptor was obtained from an adult who received the AZD1222 COVID-19 vaccine. The rearrangement uses TRBV2 and TRBJ2-1; 7 bases are shared with TRBD1. The DNA for the CDR3 is TGTGCCAGCAGTGTTACGGGACAGCAATACAATGAGCAGTTCTTC. Its translation is CASSVTGQQYNEQFF.